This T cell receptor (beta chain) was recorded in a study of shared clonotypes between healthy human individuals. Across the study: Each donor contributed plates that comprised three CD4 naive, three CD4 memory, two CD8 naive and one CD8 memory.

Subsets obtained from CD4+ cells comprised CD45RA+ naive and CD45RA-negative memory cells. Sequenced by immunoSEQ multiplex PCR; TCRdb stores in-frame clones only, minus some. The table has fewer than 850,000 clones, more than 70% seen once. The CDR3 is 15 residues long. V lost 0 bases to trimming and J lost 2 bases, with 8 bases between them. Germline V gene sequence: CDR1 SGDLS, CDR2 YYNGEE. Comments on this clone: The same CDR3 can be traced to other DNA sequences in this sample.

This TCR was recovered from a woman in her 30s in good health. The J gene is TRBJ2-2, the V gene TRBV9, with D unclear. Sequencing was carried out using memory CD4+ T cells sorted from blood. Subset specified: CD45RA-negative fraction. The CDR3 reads CASSVGGGNTGELFF. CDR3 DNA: TGTGCCAGCAGCGTAGGAGGCGGAAACACCGGGGAGCTGTTTTTT.